This T cell receptor beta chain was recovered during a study of cytomegalovirus exposure and HLA in healthy donors. Study-wide results and limits: TCR beta sequences numbering around 15,000 were associated with HLA alleles at 0.05 false discovery rate in a later analysis.

Worth noting for this clone: What it binds is not known.

Germline lookup yields CDR1 MNHEY and CDR2 SVGAGI. The CDR3 runs 16 residues. V lost 2 bases to trimming and J lost 1 base; unmatched junction nucleotides: 1. The PCR was carried out with 60 Vbeta primers and 13 Jbeta primers. TCRdb keeps only in-frame clones here, not all; method: immunoSEQ multiplex PCR. The sample carries approximately 150,000 clones, 75% to 90% recorded once. This TCR was recovered from a human donor in good health. Material for sequencing was PBMCs. The chain uses TRBV6-5 and TRBJ2-2; 10 bases match TRBD2. CDR3 amino acids: CASSYVAGGNTGELFF. The CDR3 region has the DNA TGTGCCAGCAGTTACGTAGCGGGGGGGAACACCGGGGAGCTGTTTTTT.